This record looks at one T cell receptor beta chain sequence and its context. CDR1 is MNHEY and CDR2 is SVGAGI in the germline V gene. CDR3 length: 14 amino acids. Between the trimmed V and J ends, which lost 8 bases and 3 bases, there was a span of 15 bases. Authors' methods: Reference gene primer amplification yielded estimated nucleated cell counts. TCRdb's table, derived via immunoSEQ multiplex PCR, lists solely in-frame clones and lacks some. Clone size and V and J calls were adopted from that table, with D and trimming inferred from the DNA. The data show about 300,000 clones, more than 75% seen once. The record originates from a study of blood T cell repertoires in COVID-19. The overall study: Sites across the United States, Italy and Spain contributed samples from acute and convalescent COVID-19. Sources were T cells, B-cell-depleted T cells, or PBMCs; the material itself was cDNA or gDNA.

Residents of about two dozen US areas, aged about 18 to 95 years, made up the participants. Sequencing was performed on PBMCs or T cells enriched from blood (not recorded which). The chain uses TRBV6-5 and TRBJ2-3; D not certain. This receptor was identified in a woman under 30 who had recovered from COVID-19. This CDR3 reads CASAYGNATDTQYF. The CDR3 nucleotides are TGTGCCAGCGCGTATGGTAATGCTACAGATACGCAGTATTTT.